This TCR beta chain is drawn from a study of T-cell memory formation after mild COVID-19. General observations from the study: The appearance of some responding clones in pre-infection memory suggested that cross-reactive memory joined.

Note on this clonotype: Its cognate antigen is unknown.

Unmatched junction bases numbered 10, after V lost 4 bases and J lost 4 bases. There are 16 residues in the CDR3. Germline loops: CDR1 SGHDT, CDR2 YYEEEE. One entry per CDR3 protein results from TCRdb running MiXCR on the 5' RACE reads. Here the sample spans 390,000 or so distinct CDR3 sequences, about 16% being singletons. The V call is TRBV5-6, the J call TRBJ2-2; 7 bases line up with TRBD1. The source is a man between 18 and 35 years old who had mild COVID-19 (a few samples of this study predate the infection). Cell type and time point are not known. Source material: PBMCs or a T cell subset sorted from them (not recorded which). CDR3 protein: CASSQGQRRSTGELFF. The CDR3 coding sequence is TGTGCCAGCAGCCAGGGACAGCGAAGGAGCACCGGGGAGCTGTTTTTT.